This passage covers 3 T cell receptor beta chains from one sample sequenced in a study of blood T cell repertoires in COVID-19. Repertoires were generated with immunoSEQ multiplex PCR, while TCRdb's copy carries only in-frame clones and drops some. This sample carries 100,000 or so clones, approximately 87% of them seen once, and the ten largest clones take 11%. Sequencing was carried out using peripheral blood. These TCRs come from a woman in her twenties or thirties with acute or convalescent COVID-19.

The V and J genes are TRBV7-9 and TRBJ1-2, with D unclear. There are 10 residues in the CDR3. Germline V gene data show CDR1 as SEHNR and CDR2 as FQNEAQ (reference sequence). The V end lost 4 bases, the J end lost 6 bases, and 3 bases lay between the germline ends. The CDR3 coding sequence is TGTGCCAGCAGCTCAAATGGCTACACCTTC. Translation: CASSSNGYTF.

V usage is TRBV4-1 and J usage is TRBJ2-7; 7 bases are shared with TRBD1. Germline V gives CDR1 MGHRA, CDR2 YSYEKL. Unmatched junction bases numbered 6, after V lost 0 bases and J lost 10 bases. CDR3 length: 13 residues. The CDR3 is CASSQDRTGPQYF. Written as DNA, the CDR3 is TGCGCCAGCAGCCAAGACCGGACAGGCCCCCAGTACTTC.

The chain is built from TRBV6-1 and TRBJ2-1; TRBD2 aligns across 10 bases. The CDR3 spans 16 residues. The J segment lost 10 bases and the V segment lost 3 bases, leaving 12 bases of the junction unmatched. In germline, CDR1 is MNHNS, CDR2 SASEGT. The CDR3 loop reads CASSEQLLAGSKEQFF. The CDR3 DNA follows: TGTGCCAGCAGTGAGCAACTACTAGCGGGGAGCAAGGAGCAGTTCTTC.